This T cell receptor (beta chain) stems from a study of regulatory T cells in long-lasting Graves disease. Study information: Antithyroid drugs had been taken by newly diagnosed Graves' patients for under 3 months.

Relying on iRepertoire HTBI primers and Arm-PCR of CDR3 regions, the team built TCR beta libraries. TCRdb redid the calling of the multiplex PCR reads with MiXCR, one entry per CDR3 protein. Of around 250,000 distinct CDR3 sequences in the sample, around 18% were seen once. The time point here: newly diagnosed GD, antithyroid drugs for less than 3 months. The TCR library was made from RNA extracted from PBMCs. The CDR3 sequence is 15 residues long. CDR1 is MNHEY, CDR2 SVGEGT, per germline. V lost 5 bases, J lost 1 base, and 14 bases lay in between. These sequences were also reported in another study, on T cells in Graves' hyperthyroidism and ophthalmopathy.

This chain connects TRBV6-2 or TRBV6-3 to TRBJ1-1; a possible D gene is TRBD1 (5 bases). Material: peripheral blood mononuclear cells (PBMCs), obtained at new diagnosis, from a patient treated with antithyroid drugs. This TCR derives from a woman in her thirties with Graves disease. CDR3 in DNA: TGTGCCAGCAGTGAAATCGGGCAGGGGAACACTGAAGCTTTCTTT. Its protein product is CASSEIGQGNTEAFF.